These 16 T cell receptor beta chains were sequenced from one sample in a study of response to subunit inactivated influenza vaccine. Each CDR3 protein gets one entry after TCRdb re-called the RT-PCR reads with MiXCR. The repertoire holds about 180,000 distinct CDR3 sequences, with around 9% as singletons. Here the sequenced sample was non-naive T cells sorted from PBMCs, taken on the day of vaccination. The receptor set was obtained from a man between 45 and 60 years old who received an inactivated influenza vaccine.

The chain carries TRBV5-5 and TRBJ1-4; D call uncertain. Trimming cost V 4 bases and J 0 bases, with 13 bases left between them. Germline assignment: CDR1 SGHKS and CDR2 YYEKEE (reference sequence). This CDR3 comprises 16 residues. For the CDR3, the DNA is TGTGCCAGCAGCCCCCGGTTAAAGGCAACTAATGAAAAACTGTTTTTT. Translated: CASSPRLKATNEKLFF.

This clonotype was seen many times. The chain couples TRBV28 to TRBJ1-6; 9 bases align to TRBD1. V shed 6 bases and J 10 bases; nucleotides not matched to a gene: 4. CDR3 length equals 13 residues. Germline V gene sequence: CDR1 MDHEN, CDR2 SYDVKM. The CDR3 region is CASRGQGESPLHF. As DNA, the CDR3 is TGTGCCAGCAGGGGACAGGGTGAATCACCCCTCCACTTT.

This clonotype was recorded a few times. This rearrangement joins TRBV10-3 to TRBJ1-2, with 10 bases that match TRBD1. After removal of 5 bases from V and 4 bases from J, the junction contained 13 bases not matched to a gene. Looked up from germline, CDR1 is ENHRY and CDR2 is SYGVKD. The CDR3 runs 17 residues. CDR3 region: CAISPSEGTGVTYGYTF. The DNA for the CDR3 is TGTGCCATCAGTCCCTCCGAGGGGACAGGGGTTACCTATGGCTACACCTTC.

This clonotype has ten or more counts. The rearrangement uses TRBV28 and TRBJ1-1, with D uncertain. The germline CDR1 and CDR2 sequences are MDHEN and SYDVKM. This CDR3 region has 13 residues. Trimming took 5 bases from V and 7 from J, leaving 14 bases between them. The CDR3 sequence: CASSIASLGEAFF. The CDR3 nucleotides are TGTGCCAGCAGTATCGCGTCGCTGGGTGAAGCTTTCTTT.

This sequence joins TRBV20-1 and TRBJ1-5; D not certain. Germline assignment: CDR1 DFQATT and CDR2 SNEGSKA (reference sequence). This CDR3 spans 14 amino acids. V lost 6 bases and J 2 bases, leaving 14 bases between the germline ends. CDR3 protein: CSAQNSGGNQPQHF. For the CDR3, the DNA is TGCAGTGCACAGAACTCCGGTGGCAATCAGCCCCAGCATTTT.

This clonotype was observed many times. The chain combines TRBV6-5 with TRBJ1-4, with D unclear. Trimming pared 8 bases from V and 3 bases from J, leaving 7 bases between. The CDR3 loop spans 12 amino acids. Germline lookup yields CDR1 MNHEY and CDR2 SVGAGI. CDR3 DNA sequence: TGTGCCAGCGGTAGATCTAATGAAAAACTGTTTTTT. Encoded protein: CASGRSNEKLFF.

This clonotype was observed a few times. The gene calls are TRBV18 and TRBJ2-6, with a possible D match to TRBD1 (6 bases). The CDR3 runs to 16 residues. Trimming took 5 bases from V and 3 from J, leaving 14 bases between them. Germline CDR1 and CDR2: KGHSH and LQKENI. CDR3 loop: CASSAGTTGGANVLTF. The DNA for the CDR3 is TGTGCCAGCTCAGCCGGGACAACGGGTGGGGCCAACGTCCTGACTTTC.

This clonotype occurred a few times. The chain couples TRBV12-3 or TRBV12-4 to TRBJ1-5, with 7 bases aligning to TRBD1. The CDR3 runs to 13 residues. V shed 6 bases, J shed 7 bases, and the junction held 6 bases outside the gene matches. The CDR3 spells CASSLSGQQPQHF. CDR3 in DNA: TGTGCCAGCAGCCTATCGGGACAGCAGCCCCAGCATTTT.

The chain combines TRBV3-1 with TRBJ2-7; 10 bases agree with TRBD2. The germline V gene has CDR1 LGHDT and CDR2 YNNKEL (reference sequence). This CDR3 spans 16 amino acids. V lost 0 bases to trimming and J lost 5 bases; unmatched junction nucleotides: 7. CDR3 sequence reads: CASSQEIASGRHEQYF. CDR3 DNA: TGTGCCAGCAGCCAAGAGATAGCTAGCGGGAGACACGAGCAGTACTTC.

This clonotype was seen ten or more times. V gene TRBV7-2 combines with J gene TRBJ2-3; D is undetermined. V dropped 5 bases and J dropped 1 base, with 13 bases sitting between them. This CDR3 comprises 15 residues. Per germline, CDR1 SGHTA and CDR2 FQGNSA. In DNA form, the CDR3 reads TGTGCCAGCAGCCAAAGTAGGCTTCGCACAGATACGCAGTATTTT. It translates to CASSQSRLRTDTQYF.

This clonotype was detected ten times or more. The chain is built from TRBV6-2 or TRBV6-3 and TRBJ1-1, with D tentatively TRBD1 (5 bases). The V end was cut by 5 bases, the J end by 1 base, with 14 bases between. Germline-derived CDR1 and CDR2 are MNHEY and SVGEGT. CDR3 length: 15 residues. CDR3 bases: TGTGCCAGCAGTCAACTGAGGGGCCGGAACACTGAAGCTTTCTTT. Its protein is CASSQLRGRNTEAFF.

The V call is TRBV2, the J call TRBJ1-1, with D possibly TRBD1 on 5 matching bases. CDR1 and CDR2 from the germline V gene are SNHLY and FYNNEI. This CDR3 is 14 amino acids long. V gave up 3 bases and J gave up 1 base, with 9 bases separating them. CDR3 residues: CASSEGGENTEAFF. The CDR3 DNA reads as TGTGCCAGCAGTGAGGGGGGAGAGAACACTGAAGCTTTCTTT. Filled out from reference TRBV2 and TRBJ1-1, the complete variable domain reads EPEVTQTPSHQVTQMGQEVILRCVPISNHLYFYWYRQILGQKVEFLVSFYNNEISEKSEIFDDQFSVERPDGSNFTLKIRSTKLEDSAMYFCASSEGGENTEAFFGQGTRLTVV.

This clonotype came up many times. This chain connects TRBV27 to TRBJ1-1; 7 bases are shared with TRBD1. CDR1 MNHEY and CDR2 SMNVEV come from the germline V gene (reference sequence). The V gene end was trimmed by 6 bases and the J gene end by 4 bases; junction bases not matched to a gene: 5. This CDR3 comprises 13 residues. The CDR3 nucleotides read TGTGCCAGCAGGGGGGCAGGGGGCACTGAAGCTTTCTTT. The encoded protein is CASRGAGGTEAFF.

This clonotype was detected only once. The chain employs TRBV19 and TRBJ2-7; D may be TRBD1 (6 bases). Germline V gives CDR1 LNHDA, CDR2 SQIVND (reference sequence). CDR3 size: 13 residues. V was trimmed by 3 bases and J by 5 bases, leaving 11 bases between them. This CDR3 is CASSMLQGHEQYF. CDR3 in DNA: TGTGCCAGTAGTATGTTACAGGGCCACGAGCAGTACTTC.

The J gene is TRBJ2-7, the V gene TRBV4-3; D ambiguous. Germline loops: CDR1 LGHNA, CDR2 YSLEER. V was pared by 3 bases and J by 3 bases, with 12 bases between. The CDR3 totals 14 residues. The CDR3 region has the DNA TGCGCCAGCAGCCAGGATAGTGGTCTCTACGAGCAGTACTTC. Its protein product is CASSQDSGLYEQYF.

This clonotype was detected ten times or more. V gene TRBV29-1 combines with J gene TRBJ2-1, with TRBD1 matching over 8 bases. Per germline, CDR1 SQVTM and CDR2 ANQGSEA. The CDR3 runs 12 residues. The trim removed 4 bases at V and 9 bases at J, leaving 5 bases unmatched. CDR3 protein: CSVARGQGEQFF. CDR3 in DNA: TGCAGCGTTGCCAGGGGGCAAGGTGAGCAGTTCTTC.